This T cell receptor beta chain was obtained from a study of shared clonotypes between healthy human individuals. To note about this clone: Its antigen remains unknown.

Study-wide results and caveats: Generally, estimated richness proved larger in naive subsets than it did in memory subsets. Rarefaction curves obtained for sorted subsets showed sequencing incomplete despite large depth. Across a few donors, naive CD4 shared 4.5% to 6%, naive CD8 around 3.5%, memory CD4 2% to 2.5%, memory CD8 0.4% to 0.5%.

V lost 7 bases, J lost 4 bases, and 19 bases lay in between. This CDR3 is built from 15 residues. Germline V gene data show CDR1 as MDHEN and CDR2 as SYDVKM. Method: immunoSEQ multiplex PCR; TCRdb's copy keeps in-frame clones and lacks some. The data show 1.5 million to 2.5 million clones, roughly 95% seen once. Naive CD8 isolation took CD45RO-negative cells positively selected for CCR7 and excluded terminally differentiated effector memory CD45RA+ cells. The receptor was derived from a man younger than 35 in good health. The chain is built from TRBV28 and TRBJ1-1; D remains ambiguous. Sequencing was carried out using naive CD8+ T cells sorted from blood. The CDR3 bases are TGTGCCAGCACCGATATGACCGGGGTGGCCACTGAAGCTTTCTTT. The encoded protein is CASTDMTGVATEAFF.